The entry below describes one T cell receptor beta chain. What it binds is unknown. Germline V gene sequence: CDR1 WNHNN, CDR2 SYGVQD (reference sequence). The CDR3 runs 16 residues. Trimming at V came to 4 bases and at J to 0 bases, leaving 6 bases not matched to a gene. PCR amplification relied on 60 Vbeta primers (plus 13 Jbeta primers). TCRdb's copy holds only in-frame clones and misses some; the assay was immunoSEQ multiplex PCR. This sample contains tens of thousands of clones. The data originate from a study of cytomegalovirus exposure and HLA in healthy donors. Study-wide findings and caveats: The study found most TCR sequences rare, yet found some public TCRs in many donors.

Sample: PBMCs. The clonotype originates from a man aged 18 to 30 in good health and CMV-seropositive. This chain joins TRBV10-1 and TRBJ2-3, with TRBD1 matching 8 bases. This chain's CDR3 is CASSGTGKGSTDTQYF. Here the CDR3 DNA reads TGCGCCAGCAGTGGGACAGGGAAGGGAAGCACAGATACGCAGTATTTT.